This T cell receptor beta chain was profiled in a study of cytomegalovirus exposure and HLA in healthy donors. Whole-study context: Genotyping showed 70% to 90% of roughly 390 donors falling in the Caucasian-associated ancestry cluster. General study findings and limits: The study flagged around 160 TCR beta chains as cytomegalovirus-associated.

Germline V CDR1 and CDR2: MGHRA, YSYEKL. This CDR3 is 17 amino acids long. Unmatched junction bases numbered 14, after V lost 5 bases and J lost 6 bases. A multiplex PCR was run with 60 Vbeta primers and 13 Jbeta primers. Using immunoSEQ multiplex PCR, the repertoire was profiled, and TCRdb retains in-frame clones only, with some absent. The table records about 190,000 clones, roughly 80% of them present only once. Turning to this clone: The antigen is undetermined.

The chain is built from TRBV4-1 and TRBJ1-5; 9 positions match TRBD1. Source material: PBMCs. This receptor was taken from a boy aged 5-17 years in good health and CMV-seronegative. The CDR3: CASSATIPGQGSQPQHF. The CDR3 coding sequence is TGCGCCAGCAGCGCTACTATTCCGGGACAGGGAAGTCAGCCCCAGCATTTT.